This entry features one T cell receptor (beta chain) sequence. This clonotype has just a few counts. Its target antigen remains unknown. The input lacks base qualities; no much larger clone sits a single base away. The data belong to a study of blood T cells in healthy people across ages (dated by TCRdb to the mid-2010s). For the study in its entirety: In model experiments, roughly one uniquely barcoded TCR beta cDNA molecule per two T cells was captured by template switching. The study measured age-related changes in TCR beta repertoire diversity using deep sequencing normalized with unique cDNA molecular identifiers. The donors were split into four age groups: young (average around 15 years), middle-aged (nearly 40), aged (62) and long-lived (about 82). Donors of different ages were randomly distributed across sequencing lanes to avoid experimental bias. For two donors (one aged 18 to 30 and one aged 80 or older), the study analyzed two additional independent replicas of 1 million unique cDNA reads from the same blood draw.

The library was generated by 5' RACE. The reads were generated on an Illumina HiSeq 2500. A second PCR of roughly 6 to 12 cycles was performed with a sample-barcoded 5' primer and a J-beta primer mix. A template-switch 5' adaptor carrying 12 random nucleotides introduced a unique molecular identifier onto each TCR beta cDNA molecule. At least 2.5 million CDR3-containing paired-end reads were obtained from each sample. The Mint cDNA synthesis kit, primed by a TRBC-specific oligonucleotide, was used to synthesize first-strand cDNA from all RNA. All cDNA was treated with uracil-DNA glycosylase and then went through a first 18-cycle PCR with the universal primers M1SS and BC2_uni_R. In the paper's pipeline: For normalization, 1 million high-quality reads were randomly selected from each sample, with every read carrying a distinct molecular identifier. Instead of being binned into consensus sequences, reads with shared molecular identifiers were discarded. MiTCR, with a Q25 quality threshold and the strictest error-elimination algorithm, was used for CDR3 identification, clonotype clustering and error correction. A nonparametric unseen species model with Euler transformation was used to estimate lower-bound total TCR beta diversity. TCRdb cleaned the public reads at Q25 with fastp, built clones with MiXCR and kept in-frame beta chains. Each entry merges the rows of one CDR3 protein and shows their most common DNA and genes. What appears here as the V and J calls and clone size reflects TCRdb's work, not the paper's. The sample contains about 1,400,000 distinct CDR3 sequences, roughly 40% of them found a single time. Jointly, the top ten make up 7.9% of the sample.

Paper-wide results and their limitations: Donor CMV infection status was unknown, potentially confounding age-related changes in expanded clonotypes. Compared with the aged group, the long-lived group had more naive CD4+ T cells, fewer expanded clones and increased TCR diversity, suggesting age selection. Observed TCR beta diversity correlated strongly with the percentage of naive T cells measured by flow cytometry. Estimates of total diversity based on one million sequenced T cells were regarded as lower bounds and as underestimates. Conclusive comparison of naive and antigen-experienced compartments was prevented by the profiling of bulk unsorted PBMCs. Observed TCR beta diversity per million T cells fell roughly linearly with age, and a significant reduction was already apparent by age about 38.

CDR1 DFQATT and CDR2 SNEGSKA were looked up in the germline V gene (reference sequence). From the cysteine up to the phenylalanine, the CDR3 has a length of 15 residues. The read is trimmed to its CDR3 DNA, 45 bases read in frame from base 1. V is pared back by 0 bases and J by 9 bases, with 21 bases lying between the germline termini. The donors were 40 or so Caucasian individuals from Russia, aged roughly 6 to 100 years, who were systemically healthy. Each donor gave 9 to 10 milliliters of peripheral blood, collected into EDTA-treated Vacutainer tubes. Ficoll-Paque density-gradient centrifugation was used to isolate PBMCs, with at least 7 million obtained per sample. Total RNA, at least 5 micrograms per sample, was extracted from PBMCs with Trizol reagent. For every donor, an aliquot of PBMCs went through flow cytometry to measure the percentages of naive CD45RAhigh/CD27high T cells.

The specimen was blood. This chain is built from TRBV20-1 and TRBJ2-7; perhaps TRBD1 is the D gene, with 5 bases matching. The clonotype originates from a woman younger than 30 in good health. The CDR3 here reads CSARDRSQGKWVQYF. At the DNA level, the sequence is TGCAGTGCTAGAGATCGATCGCAGGGAAAATGGGTGCAGTACTTC.